The 32 T cell receptor beta chains below were found in one sample sequenced in a study of T-cell reconstitution after alpha-beta-depleted transplantation in children. Molecular barcoding with unique molecular identifiers was used for the TCRbeta library. Using its own MiXCR run on the PCR reads, TCRdb lists one record per CDR3 protein. The table includes under 850,000 distinct CDR3 sequences, around 13% detected once. The sample in question was PBMCs, obtained before TCRalphabeta/CD19-depleted stem cell transplant. All receptors derive from a girl aged 2-15 years with congenital amegakaryocytic thrombocytopenia, due to receive a stem cell transplant.

This clonotype was seen ten or more times. V is TRBV6-2 or TRBV6-3 and J is TRBJ1-5; D remains ambiguous. CDR1 and CDR2 from the germline V gene are MNHEY and SVGEGT. V was trimmed by 11 bases and J by 4 bases, leaving 15 bases between them. The CDR3 has 13 residues. The CDR3, as DNA: TGTGCCGGCTCGCGGATGCCTAATCAGCCCCAGCATTTT. It is translated as CAGSRMPNQPQHF.

Many counts were recorded for this clonotype. The V and J genes are TRBV20-1 and TRBJ2-5; the D is unclear. There are 12 residues in the CDR3. Germline V gene sequence: CDR1 DFQATT, CDR2 SNEGSKA (reference sequence). Trimming shortened V by 1 base and J by 4 bases, and 7 bases separated the two germline ends. In nucleotides, the CDR3 is TGCAGTGCTAGAGTCATTGGAGAGACCCAGTACTTC. Translating gives CSARVIGETQYF.

The rearrangement joins TRBV7-3 to TRBJ2-4, with D unclear. CDR1 SGHTA and CDR2 FQGTGA come from the germline V gene. This CDR3 spans 13 amino acids. With 3 bases removed from V and 8 bases from J, the gap between germline ends came to 11 bases. DNA for the CDR3: TGTGCCAGCAGCTTGGGAACCGACGACATTCAGTACTTC. The encoded protein is CASSLGTDDIQYF.

V and J are TRBV15 and TRBJ2-2, with D perhaps TRBD2 (6 bases). CDR1 is LNHNV and CDR2 is YYDKDF in the germline V gene (reference sequence). The CDR3 contains 17 residues. V lost 0 bases, J lost 6 bases, and 17 bases lay in between. The CDR3: CATSRELPSVGAGELFF. The DNA for the CDR3 is TGTGCCACCAGCAGAGAGCTTCCTAGCGTCGGGGCCGGGGAGCTGTTTTTT.

On this clonotype itself: A much larger clone lies a single base off, so this may be a read error. As DNA, the CDR3 is TGCAGTGCTGGTTCGATGCTAGCGGGATACTACAATGAGCAGTTCTTC. Translation gives CSAGSMLAGYYNEQFF. The V gene is TRBV20-1, the J gene TRBJ2-1; 9 bases match TRBD2. V lost 5 bases, J lost 3 bases, and 11 bases stayed unmatched. This CDR3 region has 16 residues. Germline V gene sequence: CDR1 DFQATT, CDR2 SNEGSKA (reference sequence).

With regard to this clonotype: A much larger clone sits a single nucleotide away, making a read error possible. This chain links TRBV20-1 with TRBJ1-1; TRBD1 agrees at 10 bases. This CDR3 contains 17 residues. V lost 5 bases to trimming and J lost 1 base; unmatched junction nucleotides: 13. Germline values: CDR1 DFQATT, CDR2 SNEGSKA (reference sequence). The CDR3 region has the DNA TGCAGTGCTCTTTTTTGGGGACAGGGGACAACGAACACTGAAGCTTTCTTT. This gives the protein CSALFWGQGTTNTEAFF.

The chain couples TRBV7-9 to TRBJ2-2, with D perhaps assigned TRBD1 or TRBD2 (5 bases each). CDR3 length: 17 amino acids. Looked up from germline, CDR1 is SEHNR and CDR2 is FQNEAQ (reference sequence). The ends were cut back, 4 bases at V and 3 bases at J, with 18 bases in the middle. The CDR3 is CASSSPLVGDYTGELFF. CDR3 nucleotides: TGTGCCAGCAGCTCCCCGTTGGTGGGGGATTACACCGGGGAGCTGTTTTTT.

The rearrangement joins TRBV12-3 or TRBV12-4 to TRBJ1-2; TRBD1 agrees at 7 bases. J was trimmed by 8 bases and V by 1 base; bases with no gene match: 4. This CDR3 has 13 residues. The CDR3 region has the DNA TGTGCCAGCAGTTTAGGACAGGGAAGGGGCTACACCTTC. This sequence encodes CASSLGQGRGYTF.

This clonotype has just a few counts. The V and J genes are TRBV5-1 and TRBJ2-1; 11 bases are shared with TRBD2. The ends lost 0 bases at V and 7 bases at J; junction bases unmatched: 9. This CDR3 comprises 17 residues. Germline assignment: CDR1 SGHRS and CDR2 YFSETQ. DNA for the CDR3: TGCGCCAGCAGCTTGGGCCACTTGGGACTAGCGGTTAATGAGCAGTTCTTC. Its translation: CASSLGHLGLAVNEQFF.

This clonotype has a count of ten or more. The chain uses TRBV29-1 and TRBJ2-1; D is unresolved. This CDR3 comprises 10 residues. V dropped 6 bases and J dropped 10 bases, with 10 bases sitting between them. Germline loops: CDR1 SQVTM, CDR2 ANQGSEA. CDR3 region: CSVPLGEQFF. Here the CDR3 DNA reads TGCAGCGTCCCCCTCGGGGAGCAGTTCTTC.

The chain's CDR3 is CASSHPREGAGAFF. The DNA for the CDR3 is TGTGCCAGCAGCCACCCGAGAGAGGGGGCTGGAGCTTTCTTT. V gene TRBV7-9 combines with J gene TRBJ1-1; 7 positions match TRBD1. CDR1 and CDR2 (germline): SEHNR, FQNEAQ (reference sequence). The V segment lost 5 bases and the J segment 10 bases; nucleotides outside the gene matches: 13. This CDR3 region has 14 residues.

This clonotype appeared many times. The chain links TRBV12-3 or TRBV12-4 to TRBJ2-2; no clear D. This CDR3 region has 11 residues. Trimming removed 8 bases from V and 6 bases from J, with 7 bases in between. The CDR3, as DNA: TGTGCCAGCGTGGGTGCCGGGGAGCTGTTTTTT. This encodes CASVGAGELFF.

The V call is TRBV15, the J call TRBJ2-1; D is unclear. Germline V gene sequence: CDR1 LNHNV, CDR2 YYDKDF (reference sequence). The CDR3 has 13 amino acids. Trimming removed 5 bases from V and 4 bases from J, with 9 bases in between. CDR3 in amino acids: CATSEGEYNEQFF. The CDR3 DNA sequence: TGTGCCACCAGCGAAGGAGAGTACAATGAGCAGTTCTTC.

The chain recombines TRBV29-1 with TRBJ2-2; D is undetermined. Germline V gene sequence: CDR1 SQVTM, CDR2 ANQGSEA. V shed 7 bases and J shed 5 bases, with 11 bases lying between them. The CDR3 is made up of 12 amino acids. This chain's CDR3 is CSGLDGTGELFF. CDR3 coding DNA: TGCAGCGGCCTCGATGGGACCGGGGAGCTGTTTTTT.

This clonotype was counted ten times or more. The J gene is TRBJ2-2, the V gene TRBV20-1; D might be TRBD2 (5 bases). The germline V and J ends were trimmed by 6 bases and 0 bases, with 20 bases remaining between them. The germline gives CDR1 DFQATT, CDR2 SNEGSKA (reference sequence). The CDR3 extends over 17 amino acids. The CDR3 DNA is TGCAGTGCCCTGGGAGATGTGTCCATCGCGAACACCGGGGAGCTGTTTTTT. Its translation is CSALGDVSIANTGELFF.

There are many counts of this clonotype. The rearrangement links TRBV5-1 to TRBJ2-7; D unclear. From germline, CDR1 is SGHRS and CDR2 YFSETQ. Trimming removed 1 base at V and 3 bases at J, with 5 bases between. This CDR3 contains 12 residues. The CDR3 here is CASSLSVYEQYF. The CDR3 nucleotides read TGCGCCAGCAGCTTGTCCGTCTACGAGCAGTACTTC.

This clonotype has a count of ten or more. J is TRBJ2-3 and V is TRBV7-2, with D uncertain. Germline V gives CDR1 SGHTA, CDR2 FQGNSA. V was cut by 3 bases and J by 2 bases, with 9 bases left in between. This CDR3 is 14 amino acids long. This CDR3 is CASSFAQTTDTQYF. The CDR3 bases are TGTGCCAGCAGCTTCGCTCAGACCACAGATACGCAGTATTTT.

This chain connects TRBV29-1 to TRBJ1-1; D gene uncertain. The CDR3 covers 10 residues. Germline V lookup: CDR1 SQVTM, CDR2 ANQGSEA. Trimming cost V 5 bases and J 6 bases, with 7 bases left between them. This CDR3 is CSVSTAEAFF. The CDR3 DNA follows: TGCAGCGTTAGCACCGCTGAAGCTTTCTTT.

This clonotype was counted ten times or more. The chain carries TRBV5-6 and TRBJ1-2; D unresolved. Trimming removed 4 bases at V and 2 bases at J, with 12 bases between. The CDR3 sequence is 14 residues long. CDR1 and CDR2 from the germline V gene are SGHDT and YYEEEE. Here the CDR3 DNA reads TGTGCCAGCAGCGGGCGACGGGCCAACTATGGCTACACCTTC. Protein: CASSGRRANYGYTF. The full variable domain, rest sourced from reference TRBV5-6 and TRBJ1-2, is DAGVTQSPTHLIKTRGQQVTLRCSPKSGHDTVSWYQQALGQGPQFIFQYYEEEERQRGNFPDRFSGHQFPNYSSELNVNALLLGDSALYLCASSGRRANYGYTFGSGTRLTVV.

V gene TRBV7-9 combines with J gene TRBJ1-1, with no clear D. Looked up from germline, CDR1 is SEHNR and CDR2 is FQNEAQ (reference sequence). This CDR3 has 11 residues. V shed 5 bases and J shed 4 bases, with 5 bases lying between them. For the CDR3, the DNA is TGTGCCAGCAGCCACAGCACTGAAGCTTTCTTT. Translation gives CASSHSTEAFF. The whole variable domain, filled in from reference TRBV7-9 and TRBJ1-1, reads DTGVSQNPRHKITKRGQNVTFRCDPISEHNRLYWYRQTLGQGPEFLTYFQNEAQLEKSRLLSDRFSAERPKGSFSTLEIQRTEQGDSAMYLCASSHSTEAFFGQGTRLTVV.

The chain links TRBV5-1 to TRBJ2-1; perhaps TRBD2 as D (6 bases). Trimming took off 0 bases at V and 0 bases at J, with 13 bases between the two ends. Per germline, CDR1 SGHRS and CDR2 YFSETQ. The CDR3 runs to 17 residues. CDR3 loop: CASSLGVFGSSYNEQFF. The CDR3 nucleotides are TGCGCCAGCAGCTTGGGGGTCTTCGGGAGCTCCTACAATGAGCAGTTCTTC.

This clonotype was seen more than once but under ten times. The CDR3 is CASSKTTSGRTYEQYF. The CDR3 nucleotides read TGTGCCAGCAGTAAGACGACTAGCGGGAGAACTTACGAGCAGTACTTC. The chain employs TRBV6-1 and TRBJ2-7, with 12 nucleotides matching TRBD2. The junction had 9 bases not matched to a gene; V was cut back by 5 bases and J by 4 bases. The CDR3 runs to 16 residues. Germline CDR1 reads MNHNS; CDR2 reads SASEGT.

This clonotype was detected a few times. The rearrangement links TRBV5-1 to TRBJ1-2; perhaps TRBD1 as D (6 bases). Germline V gene sequence: CDR1 SGHRS, CDR2 YFSETQ. Trimming left V 2 bases short and J 6 bases short, with 17 bases between. This CDR3 contains 15 residues. Written as DNA, the CDR3 is TGCGCCAGCAGCTTCGAAACCACAGGGATCGATGGCTACACCTTC. Amino acids: CASSFETTGIDGYTF.

This clonotype has ten or more counts. The chain uses TRBV12-3 or TRBV12-4 and TRBJ1-5, with D unresolved. This CDR3 has 14 residues. With 3 bases removed from V and 0 bases from J, the gap between germline ends came to 6 bases. The CDR3 spells CASSFHPSNQPQHF. As DNA, the CDR3 is TGTGCCAGCAGTTTCCATCCTAGCAATCAGCCCCAGCATTTT.

This clonotype was picked up many times. The chain recombines TRBV20-1 with TRBJ2-5, with D possibly TRBD2 on 5 matching bases. Trimming left V 0 bases short and J 1 base short, with 12 bases between. The CDR3 contains 15 residues. Germline-derived CDR1 and CDR2 are DFQATT and SNEGSKA (reference sequence). This chain's CDR3 is CSARDQKRPQETQYF. The DNA for the CDR3 is TGCAGTGCTAGAGATCAGAAGCGGCCCCAAGAGACCCAGTACTTC.

Of note for this clonotype: A much larger clonotype is one base distant, so this may be a read error. V and J are TRBV5-1 and TRBJ1-4; weak D call: TRBD1 (5 bases). Deletions cut 3 bases from V and 0 bases from J, with 6 bases between. This CDR3 spans 14 amino acids. Germline assignment: CDR1 SGHRS and CDR2 YFSETQ. CDR3 residues: CASSWTPTNEKLFF. The CDR3 region has the DNA TGCGCCAGCAGCTGGACACCAACTAATGAAAAACTGTTTTTT.

This chain connects TRBV27 to TRBJ2-1, with D perhaps TRBD2 (5 bases). CDR1 and CDR2 from the germline V gene are MNHEY and SMNVEV (reference sequence). Trimming removed 5 bases from V and 7 bases from J, with 18 bases in between. The CDR3 has 15 amino acids. Here the CDR3 DNA reads TGTGCCAGCAGTCTAGGACTCCCTCAAGGGAATGAGCAGTTCTTC. Residues: CASSLGLPQGNEQFF.

This clonotype showed up many times. This chain joins TRBV12-3 or TRBV12-4 and TRBJ1-2; D gene unclear. CDR3 length equals 14 residues. Deletions cut 7 bases from V and 8 bases from J, with 20 bases between. The CDR3 DNA is TGTGCCAGCACCCCAGGCGGAGGGCGCAGAGGCTACACCTTC. Translated: CASTPGGGRRGYTF.

This clonotype was counted ten times or more. The rearrangement links TRBV5-5 to TRBJ1-1; no reliable D call. The germline V gene encodes CDR1 SGHKS and CDR2 YYEKEE (reference sequence). V was cut by 2 bases and J by 3 bases, with 5 bases left in between. The CDR3 has 12 amino acids. In DNA form, the CDR3 reads TGTGCCAGCAGCTTATACGACACTGAAGCTTTCTTT. Translation gives CASSLYDTEAFF.

This clonotype was picked up many times. The chain recombines TRBV12-3 or TRBV12-4 with TRBJ2-2; D unresolved. The CDR3 has 13 residues. V lost 8 bases, J lost 2 bases, and 9 bases lay in between. In DNA form, the CDR3 reads TGTGCCAGCTTACCCACAAACACCGGGGAGCTGTTTTTT. Translated, it gives CASLPTNTGELFF.

This clonotype was found many times. The chain has TRBV20-1 and TRBJ2-1, with D possibly TRBD2 on 6 matching bases. The germline V gene has CDR1 DFQATT and CDR2 SNEGSKA (reference sequence). This CDR3 spans 10 amino acids. V lost 1 base and J lost 13, with 8 bases in between. CDR3 sequence: CSARAGTQFF. The CDR3 nucleotides are TGCAGTGCTAGAGCCGGGACTCAGTTCTTC.

This clonotype was observed many times. The chain uses TRBV7-9 and TRBJ2-5; tentative D call: TRBD2 (6 bases). The germline CDR1 and CDR2 sequences are SEHNR and FQNEAQ (reference sequence). The CDR3 totals 14 residues. Trimming removed 1 base from V and 5 bases from J, with 11 bases in between. The CDR3 nucleotides are TGTGCCAGCAGCTTAGGCTGGAGGGGCGAGACCCAGTACTTC. Translating it yields CASSLGWRGETQYF.